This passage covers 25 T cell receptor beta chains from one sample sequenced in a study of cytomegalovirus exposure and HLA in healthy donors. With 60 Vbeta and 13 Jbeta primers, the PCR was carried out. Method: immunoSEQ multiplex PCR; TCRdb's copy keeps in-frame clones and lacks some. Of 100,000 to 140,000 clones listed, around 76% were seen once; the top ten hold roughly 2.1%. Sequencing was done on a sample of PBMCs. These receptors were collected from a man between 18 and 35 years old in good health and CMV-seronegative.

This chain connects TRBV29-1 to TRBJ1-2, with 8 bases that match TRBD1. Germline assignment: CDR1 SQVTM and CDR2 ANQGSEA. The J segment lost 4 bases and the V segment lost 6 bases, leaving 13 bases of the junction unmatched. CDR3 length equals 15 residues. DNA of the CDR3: TGCAGCGTCCAAACCCCGGACAGGGTGAGCTATGGCTACACCTTC. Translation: CSVQTPDRVSYGYTF. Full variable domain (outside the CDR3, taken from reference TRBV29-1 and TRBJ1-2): SAVISQKPSRDICQRGTSLTIQCQVDSQVTMMFWYRQQPGQSLTLIATANQGSEATYESGFVIDKFPISRPNLTFSTLTVSNMSPEDSSIYLCSVQTPDRVSYGYTFGSGTRLTVV.

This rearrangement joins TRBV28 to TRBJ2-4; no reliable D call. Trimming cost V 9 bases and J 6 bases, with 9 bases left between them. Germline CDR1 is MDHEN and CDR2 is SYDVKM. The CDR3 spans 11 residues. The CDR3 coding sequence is TGTGCCAGTGCGTCCCGAAACATTCAGTACTTC. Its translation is CASASRNIQYF.

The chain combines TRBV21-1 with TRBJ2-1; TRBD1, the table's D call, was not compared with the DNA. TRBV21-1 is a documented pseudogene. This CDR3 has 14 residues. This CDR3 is CASSKGGANNEQFF. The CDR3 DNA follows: TGTGCCAGCAGCAAAGGGGGCGCAAACAATGAGCAGTTCTTC.

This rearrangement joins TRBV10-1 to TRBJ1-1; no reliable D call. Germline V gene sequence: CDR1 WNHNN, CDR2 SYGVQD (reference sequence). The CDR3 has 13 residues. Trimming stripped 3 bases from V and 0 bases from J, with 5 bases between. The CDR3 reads CASSDRLNTEAFF. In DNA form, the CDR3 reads TGCGCCAGCAGTGACAGATTGAACACTGAAGCTTTCTTT.

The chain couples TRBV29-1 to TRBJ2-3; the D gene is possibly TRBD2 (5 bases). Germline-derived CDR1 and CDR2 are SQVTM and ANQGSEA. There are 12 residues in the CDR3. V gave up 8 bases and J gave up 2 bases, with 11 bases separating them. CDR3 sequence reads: CSFSGDTDTQYF. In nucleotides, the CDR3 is TGCAGCTTTTCCGGGGACACAGATACGCAGTATTTT.

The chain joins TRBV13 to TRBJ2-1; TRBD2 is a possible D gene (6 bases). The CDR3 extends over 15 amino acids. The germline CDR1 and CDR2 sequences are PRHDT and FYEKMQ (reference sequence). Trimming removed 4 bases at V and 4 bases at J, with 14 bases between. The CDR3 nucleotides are TGTGCCAGCAGCTCCCGCGGGACGGTGTACAATGAGCAGTTCTTC. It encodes CASSSRGTVYNEQFF.

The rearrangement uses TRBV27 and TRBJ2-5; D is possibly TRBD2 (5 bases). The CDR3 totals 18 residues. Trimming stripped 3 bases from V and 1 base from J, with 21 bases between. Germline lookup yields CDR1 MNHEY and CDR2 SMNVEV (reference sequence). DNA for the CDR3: TGTGCCAGCAGTTTCAACCCCGCCGGCGGGTATGGCCAAGAGACCCAGTACTTC. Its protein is CASSFNPAGGYGQETQYF.

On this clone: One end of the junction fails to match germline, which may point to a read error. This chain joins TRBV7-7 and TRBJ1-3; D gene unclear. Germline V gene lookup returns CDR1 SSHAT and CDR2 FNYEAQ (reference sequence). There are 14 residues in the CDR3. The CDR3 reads CASSPGRAGNTIYF. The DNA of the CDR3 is TGTGCTAGCAGCCCCGGGAGGGCTGGAAACACCATATATTTT.

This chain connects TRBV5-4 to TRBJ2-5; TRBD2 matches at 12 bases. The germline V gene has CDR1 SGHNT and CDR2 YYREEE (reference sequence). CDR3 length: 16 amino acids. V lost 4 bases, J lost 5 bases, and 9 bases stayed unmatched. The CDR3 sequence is CASSLPSGGARETQYF. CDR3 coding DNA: TGTGCCAGCAGCCTCCCTAGCGGGGGGGCTCGGGAGACCCAGTACTTC.

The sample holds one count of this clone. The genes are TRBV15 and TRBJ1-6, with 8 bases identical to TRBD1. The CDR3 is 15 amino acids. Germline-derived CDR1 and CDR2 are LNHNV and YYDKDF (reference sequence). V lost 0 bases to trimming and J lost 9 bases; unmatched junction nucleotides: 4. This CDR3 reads CATSRDGTGSSPLHF. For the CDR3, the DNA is TGTGCCACCAGCAGAGATGGGACAGGCAGTTCACCCCTCCACTTT.

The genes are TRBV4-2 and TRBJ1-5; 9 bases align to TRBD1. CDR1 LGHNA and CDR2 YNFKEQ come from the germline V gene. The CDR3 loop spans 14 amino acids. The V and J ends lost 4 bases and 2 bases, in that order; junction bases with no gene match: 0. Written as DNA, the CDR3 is TGTGCCAGCAGCCGACAGGGGGGCAATCAGCCCCAGCATTTT. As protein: CASSRQGGNQPQHF.

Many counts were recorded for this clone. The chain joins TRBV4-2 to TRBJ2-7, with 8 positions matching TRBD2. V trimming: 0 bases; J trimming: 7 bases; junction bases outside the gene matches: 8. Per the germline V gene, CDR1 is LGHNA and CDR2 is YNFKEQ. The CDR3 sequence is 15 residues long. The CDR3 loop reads CASSQDSGGPGEQYF. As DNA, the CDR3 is TGTGCCAGCAGCCAAGATTCGGGGGGGCCCGGGGAGCAGTACTTC.

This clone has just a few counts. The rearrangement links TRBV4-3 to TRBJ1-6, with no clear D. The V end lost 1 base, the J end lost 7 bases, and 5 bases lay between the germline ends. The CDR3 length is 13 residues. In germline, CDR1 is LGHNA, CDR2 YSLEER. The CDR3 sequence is CASSQGRNSPLHF. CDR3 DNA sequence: TGCGCCAGCAGCCAAGGGCGGAATTCACCCCTCCACTTT.

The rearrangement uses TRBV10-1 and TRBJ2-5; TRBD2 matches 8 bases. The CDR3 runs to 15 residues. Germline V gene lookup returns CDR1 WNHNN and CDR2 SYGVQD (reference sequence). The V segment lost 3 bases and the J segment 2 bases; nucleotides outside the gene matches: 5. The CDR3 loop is CASSDERGPQETQYF. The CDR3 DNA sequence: TGCGCCAGCAGTGACGAGCGGGGGCCGCAAGAGACCCAGTACTTC.

The chain's CDR3 is CASAPTGVAGELFF. The CDR3 DNA reads TGTGCCAGCGCGCCGACAGGGGTGGCCGGGGAGCTGTTTTTT. The rearrangement uses TRBV18 and TRBJ2-2, with 8 bases aligning to TRBD1. V was pared by 8 bases and J by 6 bases, with 8 bases of the junction left unmatched. Germline CDR1 and CDR2: KGHSH and LQKENI. This CDR3 has 14 residues.

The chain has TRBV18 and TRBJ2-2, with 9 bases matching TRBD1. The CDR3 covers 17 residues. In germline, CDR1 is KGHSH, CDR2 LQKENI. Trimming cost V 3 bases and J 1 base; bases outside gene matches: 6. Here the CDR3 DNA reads TGTGCCAGCTCACCGTTCGGGGGACAGGGGAACACCGGGGAGCTGTTTTTT. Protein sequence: CASSPFGGQGNTGELFF.

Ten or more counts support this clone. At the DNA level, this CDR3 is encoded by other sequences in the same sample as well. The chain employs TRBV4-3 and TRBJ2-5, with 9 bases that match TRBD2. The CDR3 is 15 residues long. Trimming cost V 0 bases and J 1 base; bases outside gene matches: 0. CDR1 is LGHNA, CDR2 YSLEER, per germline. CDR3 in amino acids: CASSQERGGQETQYF. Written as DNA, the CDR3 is TGCGCCAGCAGCCAAGAGCGGGGGGGCCAAGAGACCCAGTACTTC.

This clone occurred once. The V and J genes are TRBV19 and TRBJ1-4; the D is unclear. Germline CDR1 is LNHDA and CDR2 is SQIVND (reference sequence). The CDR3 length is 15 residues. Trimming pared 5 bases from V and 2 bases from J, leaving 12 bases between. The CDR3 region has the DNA TGTGCCAGTAGTCCGTCACAGTTGACTAATGAAAAACTGTTTTTT. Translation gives CASSPSQLTNEKLFF. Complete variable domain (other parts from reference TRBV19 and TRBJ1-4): DGGITQSPKYLFRKEGQNVTLSCEQNLNHDAMYWYRQDPGQGLRLIYYSQIVNDFQKGDIAEGYSVSREKKESFPLTVTSAQKNPTAFYLCASSPSQLTNEKLFFGSGTQLSVL.

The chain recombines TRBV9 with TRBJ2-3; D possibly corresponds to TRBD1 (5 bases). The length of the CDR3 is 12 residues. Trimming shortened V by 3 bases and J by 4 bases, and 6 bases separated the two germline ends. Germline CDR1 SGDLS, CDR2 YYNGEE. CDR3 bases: TGTGCCAGCAGCGAGGGGCCAGATACGCAGTATTTT. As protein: CASSEGPDTQYF.

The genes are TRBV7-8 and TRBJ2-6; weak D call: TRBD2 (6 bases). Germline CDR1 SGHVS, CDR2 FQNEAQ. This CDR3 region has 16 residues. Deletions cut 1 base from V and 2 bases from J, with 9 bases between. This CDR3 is CASSLVAGPGANVLTF. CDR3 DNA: TGTGCCAGCAGCTTAGTGGCGGGGCCTGGGGCCAACGTCCTGACTTTC.

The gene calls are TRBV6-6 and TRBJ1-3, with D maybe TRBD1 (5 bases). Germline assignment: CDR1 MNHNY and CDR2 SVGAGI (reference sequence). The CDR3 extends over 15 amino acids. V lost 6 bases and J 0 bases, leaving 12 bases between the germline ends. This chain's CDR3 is CASSYDSISGNTIYF. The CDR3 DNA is TGTGCCAGCAGCTATGACAGCATCTCTGGAAACACCATATATTTT.

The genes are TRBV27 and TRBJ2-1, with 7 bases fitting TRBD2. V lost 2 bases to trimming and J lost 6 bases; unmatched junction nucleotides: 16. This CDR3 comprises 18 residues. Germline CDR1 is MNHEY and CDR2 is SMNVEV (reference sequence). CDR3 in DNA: TGTGCCAGCAGTTTACCCGGTTTGGGGGGGGGAGGTCGCAATGAGCAGTTCTTC. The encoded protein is CASSLPGLGGGGRNEQFF.

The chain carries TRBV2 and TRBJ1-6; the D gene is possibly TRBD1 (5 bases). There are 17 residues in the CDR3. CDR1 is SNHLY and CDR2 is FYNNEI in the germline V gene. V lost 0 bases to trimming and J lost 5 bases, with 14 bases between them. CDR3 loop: CASSEAGPGGDNSPLHF. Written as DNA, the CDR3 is TGTGCCAGCAGTGAAGCAGGTCCCGGGGGGGATAATTCACCCCTCCACTTT.

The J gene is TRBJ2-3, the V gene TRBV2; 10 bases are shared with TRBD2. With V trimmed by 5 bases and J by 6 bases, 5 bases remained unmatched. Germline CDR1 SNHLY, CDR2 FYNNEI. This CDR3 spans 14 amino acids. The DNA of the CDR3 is TGTGCCAGCAGTTCAGCGGGGGGGCGGGATACGCAGTATTTT. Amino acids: CASSSAGGRDTQYF.

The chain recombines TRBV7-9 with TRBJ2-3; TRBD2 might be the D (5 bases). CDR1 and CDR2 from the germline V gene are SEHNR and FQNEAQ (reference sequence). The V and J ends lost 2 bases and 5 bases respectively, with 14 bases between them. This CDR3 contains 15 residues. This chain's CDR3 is CASSLTAVGRDTQYF. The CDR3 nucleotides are TGTGCCAGCAGCTTAACAGCCGTGGGGAGAGATACGCAGTATTTT.